A single sample is the source of the 30 T cell receptor beta chains below, sequenced in a study of shared T cell receptors in the human thymus. Repertoires were generated with immunoSEQ multiplex PCR, while TCRdb's copy carries only in-frame clones and drops some. The data contain under 450,000 clones, roughly 94% of them singletons. Sequenced input: thymocytes. The receptors originated from a human donor.

This sequence joins TRBV7-6 and TRBJ2-2; D unresolved. V lost 1 base and J 6 bases, leaving 21 bases between the germline ends. CDR1 SGHVS and CDR2 FNYEAQ come from the germline V gene. The CDR3 is 18 residues long. CDR3 sequence reads: CASSLVRALGAQAGELFF. The DNA for the CDR3 is TGTGCCAGCAGCTTAGTCCGGGCCTTAGGTGCCCAGGCCGGGGAGCTGTTTTTT. Based on the CDR3 plus reference TRBV7-6 and TRBJ2-2, the full variable domain is GAGVSQSPRYKVTKRGQDVALRCDPISGHVSLYWYRQALGQGPEFLTYFNYEAQQDKSGLPNDRFSAERPEGSISTLTIQRTEQRDSAMYRCASSLVRALGAQAGELFFGEGSRLTVL.

J is TRBJ2-3 and V is TRBV5-6; 8 nucleotides agree with TRBD1. This CDR3 is 15 amino acids long. With 4 bases clipped from V and 3 bases from J, the junction kept 7 bases outside the gene matches. Germline assignment: CDR1 SGHDT and CDR2 YYEEEE. DNA of the CDR3: TGTGCCAGCAGCCATAGACAGGGGAGGACAGATACGCAGTATTTT. Protein product: CASSHRQGRTDTQYF.

The chain carries TRBV27 and TRBJ2-7; 9 bases agree with TRBD1. Germline V gene sequence: CDR1 MNHEY, CDR2 SMNVEV (reference sequence). The ends lost 1 base at V and 5 bases at J; junction bases unmatched: 18. The length of the CDR3 is 19 residues. CDR3 DNA sequence: TGTGCCAGCAGTTTATGGATAGGCGTAGGTCGGGACAGGGCTGACGAGCAGTACTTC. It codes for CASSLWIGVGRDRADEQYF.

This chain connects TRBV27 to TRBJ2-2; D possibly corresponds to TRBD1 (6 bases). CDR1 is MNHEY, CDR2 SMNVEV, per germline (reference sequence). This CDR3 has 16 amino acids. V gave up 4 bases and J gave up 4 bases, with 16 bases separating them. CDR3 residues: CASSSTPTGITGELFF. Here the CDR3 DNA reads TGTGCCAGCAGTTCCACCCCTACAGGGATCACCGGGGAGCTGTTTTTT.

This chain uses TRBV27 with TRBJ2-7; 10 bases agree with TRBD2. Germline V lookup: CDR1 MNHEY, CDR2 SMNVEV (reference sequence). The CDR3 has 16 amino acids. J gave up 3 bases and V 5 bases, and 10 bases lay outside the gene matches. CDR3 bases: TGTGCCAGCAGTCCCGAAGGGACTAGCGAACTCTACGAGCAGTACTTC. It is translated as CASSPEGTSELYEQYF.

CDR3 amino acids: CATSRGVNTEAFF. In DNA form, the CDR3 reads TGTGCCACCAGCAGAGGGGTGAACACTGAAGCTTTCTTT. This rearrangement joins TRBV15 to TRBJ1-1; D is ambiguous. Trimming pared 1 base from V and 0 bases from J, leaving 3 bases between. Germline V lookup: CDR1 LNHNV, CDR2 YYDKDF (reference sequence). CDR3 length: 13 residues. The entire variable domain, with the rest obtained from reference TRBV15 and TRBJ1-1, is as follows: DAMVIQNPRYQVTQFGKPVTLSCSQTLNHNVMYWYQQKSSQAPKLLFHYYDKDFNNEADTPDNFQSRRPNTSFCFLDIRSPGLGDTAMYLCATSRGVNTEAFFGQGTRLTVV.

The chain is built from TRBV21-1 and TRBJ1-4. TRBV21-1 is classified as a pseudogene. The CDR3 is 17 residues long. CDR3 sequence reads: CASSKARRPRANEKLFF. As DNA, the CDR3 is TGTGCCAGCAGCAAAGCTCGGAGGCCCCGGGCTAATGAAAAACTGTTTTTT.

The chain couples TRBV2 to TRBJ2-1; D is ambiguous. The CDR3 totals 15 residues. CDR1 is SNHLY, CDR2 FYNNEI, per germline. Trimming took off 1 base at V and 2 bases at J, with 9 bases between the two ends. The CDR3 region has the DNA TGTGCCAGCAGTGAAGTTTGGAGAACCTACAATGAGCAGTTCTTC. Its protein is CASSEVWRTYNEQFF.

The chain employs TRBV28 and TRBJ1-2; D uncertain. This CDR3 has 14 residues. Germline V CDR1 and CDR2: MDHEN, SYDVKM. V dropped 2 bases and J dropped 3 bases, with 10 bases sitting between them. The CDR3 protein is CASSLPSKDYGYTF. Here the CDR3 DNA reads TGTGCCAGCAGTTTACCCTCTAAGGACTATGGCTACACCTTC.

This chain joins TRBV25-1 and TRBJ1-5; D call uncertain. V lost 5 bases to trimming and J lost 6 bases, with 23 bases between them. CDR1 is MGHDK and CDR2 is SYGVNS in the germline V gene. The CDR3 runs to 17 residues. CDR3 sequence: CASSIYLWRVLAQPQHF. CDR3 in DNA: TGTGCCAGCAGTATCTATCTATGGAGGGTCCTGGCTCAGCCCCAGCATTTT.

The rearrangement uses TRBV6-5 and TRBJ2-2, with D possibly TRBD1 on 5 matching bases. The CDR3 loop spans 15 amino acids. Trimming shortened V by 7 bases and J by 3 bases, and 15 bases separated the two germline ends. Germline loops: CDR1 MNHEY, CDR2 SVGAGI. The CDR3 DNA is TGTGCCAGCACCAGGCAGGGTTCGGACACCGGGGAGCTGTTTTTT. This translates into CASTRQGSDTGELFF.

This chain joins TRBV7-8 and TRBJ2-1, with D possibly matching TRBD1 (5 bases). Trimming stripped 1 base from V and 8 bases from J, with 9 bases between. The CDR3 is 13 amino acids. Germline CDR1 and CDR2: SGHVS and FQNEAQ. CDR3 DNA sequence: TGTGCCAGCAGCTTAGAGGCCAGGGATGAGCAGTTCTTC. Translating it yields CASSLEARDEQFF.

This chain joins TRBV19 and TRBJ1-5; D ambiguous. The CDR3 totals 13 residues. Germline V gives CDR1 LNHDA, CDR2 SQIVND (reference sequence). V gave up 4 bases and J gave up 5 bases, with 9 bases separating them. DNA of the CDR3: TGTGCCAGTAGTAAAACCCGAGATCAGCCCCAGCATTTT. Translating it yields CASSKTRDQPQHF.

The chain carries TRBV5-1 and TRBJ2-1; the match to TRBD2 covers 8 bases. CDR1 and CDR2 from the germline V gene are SGHRS and YFSETQ. CDR3 length: 13 residues. Here the CDR3 reads CARAGGCYNEQFF. The CDR3 DNA follows: TGCGCTCGCGCGGGGGGATGCTACAATGAGCAGTTCTTC.

This clone appeared once. The chain combines TRBV13 with TRBJ2-7; TRBD1 aligns across 7 bases. Germline CDR1 and CDR2: PRHDT and FYEKMQ (reference sequence). Trimming at V came to 2 bases and at J to 2 bases, leaving 6 bases not matched to a gene. CDR3 length: 15 residues. The CDR3 sequence is CASSLNRTGAYEQYF. In nucleotides, the CDR3 is TGTGCCAGCAGCTTAAACCGAACAGGGGCCTACGAGCAGTACTTC.

This clone has a single count. CDR3 residues: CASSVVEGSYEQYF. The CDR3 nucleotides read TGTGCCAGCAGCGTAGTAGAGGGATCCTACGAGCAGTACTTC. This chain connects TRBV9 to TRBJ2-7; D may be TRBD2 (5 bases). The germline V gene encodes CDR1 SGDLS and CDR2 YYNGEE. The V end lost 0 bases, the J end lost 1 base, and 8 bases lay between the germline ends. The CDR3 extends over 14 amino acids.

Concerning this clone itself: At the DNA level, this CDR3 is encoded by other sequences in the same sample as well. The chain is built from TRBV28 and TRBJ1-5, with a weak D call TRBD1 (6 bases). Germline V gene sequence: CDR1 MDHEN, CDR2 SYDVKM. The V and J ends lost 3 bases and 5 bases respectively, with 8 bases between them. The CDR3 consists of 13 residues. The chain's CDR3 is CASSLDRDQPQHF. CDR3 sequence (DNA): TGTGCCAGCAGTTTGGACAGAGATCAGCCCCAGCATTTT.

V gene TRBV14 combines with J gene TRBJ2-7; possible D gene TRBD1, 5 bases. The CDR3 length is 14 residues. Trimming pared 0 bases from V and 5 bases from J, leaving 11 bases between. Germline-derived CDR1 and CDR2 are SGHDN and FVKESK. CDR3 protein: CASSQERSGNEQYF. The CDR3 DNA reads as TGTGCCAGCAGCCAAGAACGATCAGGGAACGAGCAGTACTTC.

This chain links TRBV28 with TRBJ2-3, with D maybe TRBD2 (6 bases). Germline values: CDR1 MDHEN, CDR2 SYDVKM. Trimming removed 10 bases at V and 3 bases at J, with 14 bases between. The CDR3 covers 13 residues. The CDR3 sequence: CATSGRRTDTQYF. The CDR3 nucleotides read TGTGCCACCAGCGGGCGCCGTACAGATACGCAGTATTTT.

The chain links TRBV4-3 to TRBJ2-6; D unclear. V shed 4 bases and J shed 2 bases, with 15 bases lying between them. The CDR3 extends over 17 amino acids. Germline values: CDR1 LGHNA, CDR2 YSLEER. The CDR3 coding sequence is TGCGCCAGCAGCCCCAGGACCCAAAAACCTGGGGCCAACGTCCTGACTTTC. Translated, it gives CASSPRTQKPGANVLTF.

This rearrangement joins TRBV10-1 to TRBJ2-7; 15 bases are a match to TRBD2. The J segment lost 9 bases and the V segment lost 3 bases, leaving 12 bases of the junction unmatched. CDR1 is WNHNN, CDR2 SYGVQD, per germline (reference sequence). The CDR3 spans 17 residues. The CDR3 loop reads CASSEGLAGGPRKGQYF. CDR3 sequence (DNA): TGCGCCAGCAGTGAAGGACTAGCGGGAGGGCCTCGAAAGGGGCAGTACTTC.

The chain carries TRBV5-1 and TRBJ1-4, with 10 nucleotides matching TRBD1. The CDR3 totals 14 residues. V shed 5 bases and J 7 bases; nucleotides not matched to a gene: 5. Germline V gives CDR1 SGHRS, CDR2 YFSETQ. CDR3 DNA: TGCGCCAGCAGGCTGGGACAGGGGTTTGAAAAACTGTTTTTT. Translating it yields CASRLGQGFEKLFF.

The V call is TRBV19, the J call TRBJ2-6; no definite D call. This CDR3 has 15 residues. Germline V lookup: CDR1 LNHDA, CDR2 SQIVND (reference sequence). Trimming took off 4 bases at V and 4 bases at J, with 11 bases between the two ends. The CDR3 bases are TGTGCCAGTAGTAATGCCGAGTCCGGGGCCAACGTCCTGACTTTC. Its protein product is CASSNAESGANVLTF.

The rearrangement uses TRBV27 and TRBJ2-1; 7 nucleotides agree with TRBD1. Trimming at V came to 5 bases and at J to 3 bases, leaving 7 bases not matched to a gene. Germline-derived CDR1 and CDR2 are MNHEY and SMNVEV (reference sequence). The CDR3 consists of 15 residues. In DNA form, the CDR3 reads TGTGCCAGCAGTCCCCGGACAGGTTACTACAATGAGCAGTTCTTC. It yields the protein CASSPRTGYYNEQFF.

This clone appeared a single time. This chain uses TRBV19 with TRBJ2-5; TRBD2 matches 8 bases. Germline V gene lookup returns CDR1 LNHDA and CDR2 SQIVND (reference sequence). With V trimmed by 6 bases and J by 0 bases, 12 bases remained unmatched. This CDR3 contains 17 residues. The CDR3 region is CASSRTRTSRYQETQYF. The CDR3 coding sequence is TGTGCCAGTAGCCGGACCCGGACTAGCCGGTACCAAGAGACCCAGTACTTC.

The CDR3 reads CASSTNNQPQHF. Here the CDR3 DNA reads TGTGCCAGCAGTACGAATAATCAGCCCCAGCATTTT. V gene TRBV28 combines with J gene TRBJ1-5; D gene uncertain. The CDR3 is 12 amino acids. Germline CDR1 and CDR2: MDHEN and SYDVKM. Trimming stripped 5 bases from V and 4 bases from J, with 6 bases between.

The rearrangement links TRBV4-1 to TRBJ2-4; 8 bases align to TRBD1. This CDR3 contains 22 residues. V was clipped by 1 base and J by 3 bases; unmatched bases: 23. The germline gives CDR1 MGHRA, CDR2 YSYEKL. The CDR3 bases are TGCGCCAGCAGCCAAGTACCCACTAAGGGCACCGACAGGGGAGTCGGCAAAAACATTCAGTACTTC. This encodes CASSQVPTKGTDRGVGKNIQYF.

The J gene is TRBJ2-2, the V gene TRBV11-2, with 10 bases aligning to TRBD2. Germline loops: CDR1 SGHAT, CDR2 FQNNGV. The CDR3 sequence is 16 residues long. Unmatched junction bases numbered 8, after V lost 5 bases and J lost 5 bases. The CDR3: CASSRTSGTRTGELFF. The CDR3 DNA follows: TGTGCCAGCAGCCGGACTAGCGGTACTAGGACCGGGGAGCTGTTTTTT.

The chain uses TRBV7-9 and TRBJ2-7, with D unresolved. The CDR3 loop spans 12 amino acids. The ends were cut back, 5 bases at V and 6 bases at J, with 11 bases in the middle. Germline loops: CDR1 SEHNR, CDR2 FQNEAQ (reference sequence). The CDR3 is CASSNLACEQYF. The CDR3 nucleotides read TGTGCCAGCAGCAATCTGGCGTGCGAGCAGTACTTC.

The chain has TRBV27 and TRBJ1-4; D call uncertain. Germline CDR1 reads MNHEY; CDR2 reads SMNVEV (reference sequence). This CDR3 spans 14 amino acids. The germline V and J ends were trimmed by 5 bases and 7 bases, with 14 bases remaining between them. The CDR3 DNA reads as TGTGCCAGCAGTCCCTCCAGGAAGGTTGAAAAACTGTTTTTT. Amino acid sequence: CASSPSRKVEKLFF. The variable domain in full, completed from reference TRBV27 and TRBJ1-4, reads EAQVTQNPRYLITVTGKKLTVTCSQNMNHEYMSWYRQDPGLGLRQIYYSMNVEVTDKGDVPEGYKVSRKEKRNFPLILESPSPNQTSLYFCASSPSRKVEKLFFGSGTQLSVL.